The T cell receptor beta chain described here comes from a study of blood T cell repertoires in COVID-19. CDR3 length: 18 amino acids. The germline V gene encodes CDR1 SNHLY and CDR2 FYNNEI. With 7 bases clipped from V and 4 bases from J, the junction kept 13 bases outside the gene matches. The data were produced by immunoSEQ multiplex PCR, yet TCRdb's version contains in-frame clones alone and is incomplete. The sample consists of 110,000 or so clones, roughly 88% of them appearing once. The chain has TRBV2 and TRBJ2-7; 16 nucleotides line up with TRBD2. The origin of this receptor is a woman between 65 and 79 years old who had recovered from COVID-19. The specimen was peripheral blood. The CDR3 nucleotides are TGTGCCAGCACGCCGGGACTAGCGGGAGGGCCTTCGATGTACGAGCAGTACTTC. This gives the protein CASTPGLAGGPSMYEQYF.